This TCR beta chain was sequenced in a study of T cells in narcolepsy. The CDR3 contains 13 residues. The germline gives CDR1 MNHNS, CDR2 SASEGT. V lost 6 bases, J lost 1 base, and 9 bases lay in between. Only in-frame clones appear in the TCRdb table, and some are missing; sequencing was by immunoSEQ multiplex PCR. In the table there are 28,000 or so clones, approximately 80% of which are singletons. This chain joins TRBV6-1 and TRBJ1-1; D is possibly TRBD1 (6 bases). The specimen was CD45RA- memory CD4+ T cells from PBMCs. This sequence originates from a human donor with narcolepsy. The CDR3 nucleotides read TGTGCCAGCAGACGACAGGAGAACACTGAAGCTTTCTTT. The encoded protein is CASRRQENTEAFF.